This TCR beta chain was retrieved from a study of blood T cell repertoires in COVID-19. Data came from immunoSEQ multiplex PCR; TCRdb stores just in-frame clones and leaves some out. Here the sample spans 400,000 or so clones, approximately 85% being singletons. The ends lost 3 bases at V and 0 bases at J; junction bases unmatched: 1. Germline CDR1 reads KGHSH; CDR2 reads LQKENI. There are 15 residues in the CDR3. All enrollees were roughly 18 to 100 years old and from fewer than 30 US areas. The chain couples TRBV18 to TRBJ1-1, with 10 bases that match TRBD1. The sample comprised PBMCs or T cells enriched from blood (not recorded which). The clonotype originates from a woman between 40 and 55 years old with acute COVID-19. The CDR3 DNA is TGTGCCAGCTCACCGGGACAGGGGTTGAACACTGAAGCTTTCTTT. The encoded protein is CASSPGQGLNTEAFF.